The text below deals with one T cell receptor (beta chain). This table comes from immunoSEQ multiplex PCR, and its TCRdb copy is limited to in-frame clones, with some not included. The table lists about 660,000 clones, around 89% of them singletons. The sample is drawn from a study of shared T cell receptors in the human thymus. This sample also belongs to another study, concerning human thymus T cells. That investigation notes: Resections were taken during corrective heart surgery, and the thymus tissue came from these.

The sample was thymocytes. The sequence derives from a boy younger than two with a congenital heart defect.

CDR3 DNA: TGTGCCACCAGCAGAGATGGGACTAGCGGCGACAATGAGCAGTTCTTC. As protein: CATSRDGTSGDNEQFF. The chain joins TRBV15 to TRBJ2-1; 11 bases align to TRBD2. CDR3 length equals 16 residues. V gave up 0 bases and J gave up 5 bases; unmatched junction bases: 3. The germline CDR1 and CDR2 sequences are LNHNV and YYDKDF (reference sequence).